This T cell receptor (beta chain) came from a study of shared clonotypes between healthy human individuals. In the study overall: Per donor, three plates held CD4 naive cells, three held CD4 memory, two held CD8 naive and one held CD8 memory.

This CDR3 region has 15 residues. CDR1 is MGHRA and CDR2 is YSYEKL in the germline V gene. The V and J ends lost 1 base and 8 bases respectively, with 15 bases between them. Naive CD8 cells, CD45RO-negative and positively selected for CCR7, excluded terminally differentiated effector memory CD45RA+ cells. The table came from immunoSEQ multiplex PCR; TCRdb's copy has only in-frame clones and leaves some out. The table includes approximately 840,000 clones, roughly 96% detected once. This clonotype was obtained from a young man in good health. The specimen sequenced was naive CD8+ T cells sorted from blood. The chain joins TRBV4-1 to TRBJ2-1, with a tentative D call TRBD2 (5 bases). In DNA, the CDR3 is TGCGCCAGCAGCCAAGTTTCGAGGGAGTCCCATGAGCAGTTCTTC. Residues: CASSQVSRESHEQFF.